The 9 T cell receptor beta chains given below trace back to one sample, sequenced in a study of blood T cell repertoires in COVID-19. Profiling relied on immunoSEQ multiplex PCR, and the TCRdb table lists in-frame clones only, not all of them. The profile shows 60,000 to 65,000 clones, approximately 80% of them singletons. Sequenced sample: peripheral blood. These receptors were collected from a woman aged 55-69 years with acute or convalescent COVID-19.

The chain has TRBV6-5 and TRBJ2-1; tentatively, D is TRBD1 (5 bases). V gave up 2 bases and J gave up 4 bases, with 12 bases separating them. The germline gives CDR1 MNHEY, CDR2 SVGAGI. There are 15 residues in the CDR3. Here the CDR3 reads CASSYRGPGYNEQFF. CDR3 bases: TGTGCCAGCAGTTACAGGGGCCCAGGTTACAATGAGCAGTTCTTC.

The chain joins TRBV21-1 to TRBJ1-3; TRBD1, the table's D call, lacks a check against the DNA. TRBV21-1 is given as a pseudogene. This CDR3 has 15 residues. Written as DNA, the CDR3 is TGTGCCAGCAGCAAAATCAGGGGCTCTGGAAACACCATATATTTT. It yields the protein CASSKIRGSGNTIYF.

The V call is TRBV11-2, the J call TRBJ1-1; D ambiguous. The CDR3 contains 13 residues. With 5 bases removed from V and 6 bases from J, the gap between germline ends came to 13 bases. Per the germline V gene, CDR1 is SGHAT and CDR2 is FQNNGV. CDR3 bases: TGTGCCAGCAGCCGACGGGGTGTCGCTGAAGCTTTCTTT. Translation gives CASSRRGVAEAFF.

This chain uses TRBV7-2 with TRBJ1-2, with TRBD1 matching over 8 bases. The trim removed 4 bases at V and 4 bases at J, leaving 14 bases unmatched. Germline V CDR1 and CDR2: SGHTA, FQGNSA. The CDR3 length is 17 residues. The CDR3 DNA reads as TGTGCCAGCAGCTCATCGCCGGGACAGGCGCCCGTCTATGGCTACACCTTC. This codes for CASSSSPGQAPVYGYTF.

Here the CDR3 reads CASSSLLYSPLHF. The CDR3, as DNA: TGTGCCAGCAGTTCACTGCTGTATTCACCCCTCCACTTT. The V and J genes are TRBV12-3 or TRBV12-4 and TRBJ1-6, with D unresolved. The CDR3 spans 13 residues. V shed 4 bases and J shed 8 bases, with 9 bases lying between them.

The J gene is TRBJ1-6, the V gene TRBV18; possibly TRBD1 for D (6 bases). The germline V gene has CDR1 KGHSH and CDR2 LQKENI. V lost 3 bases and J lost 9, with 18 bases in between. The length of the CDR3 is 16 residues. The CDR3 DNA sequence: TGTGCCAGCTCACCGGATACAGGGTCGGGGCGTTCACCCCTCCACTTT. Translation gives CASSPDTGSGRSPLHF.

This chain connects TRBV2 to TRBJ1-6; TRBD1 is a possible D gene (5 bases). From germline, CDR1 is SNHLY and CDR2 FYNNEI. The CDR3 has 12 residues. The ends were cut back, 10 bases at V and 6 bases at J, with 10 bases in the middle. CDR3 sequence (DNA): TGTGCCACCCGGGACTTTAATTCACCCCTCCACTTT. It yields the protein CATRDFNSPLHF.

This sequence joins TRBV5-1 and TRBJ2-7; TRBD1 might be the D (6 bases). Germline V lookup: CDR1 SGHRS, CDR2 YFSETQ. V shed 1 base and J shed 9 bases, with 11 bases lying between them. This CDR3 comprises 12 residues. CDR3 region: CASSLTRQAQYF. The CDR3 coding sequence is TGCGCCAGCAGCTTGACCCGACAGGCGCAGTACTTC. Using reference TRBV5-1 and TRBJ2-7 for the parts outside the CDR3, the full variable domain is KAGVTQTPRYLIKTRGQQVTLSCSPISGHRSVSWYQQTPGQGLQFLFEYFSETQRNKGNFPGRFSGRQFSNSRSEMNVSTLELGDSALYLCASSLTRQAQYFGPGTRLTVT.

This clone was detected once. The chain recombines TRBV15 with TRBJ2-7, with D tentatively TRBD1 (6 bases). The CDR3 consists of 15 residues. The germline gives CDR1 LNHNV, CDR2 YYDKDF (reference sequence). The ends were cut back, 0 bases at V and 3 bases at J, with 12 bases in the middle. The CDR3 reads CATSRDQGIVYEQYF. CDR3 in DNA: TGTGCCACCAGCAGAGATCAGGGGATCGTCTACGAGCAGTACTTC.